Following are 6 T cell receptor beta chains from one sample sequenced in a study of T-cell memory formation after mild COVID-19. TCRdb re-called the 5' RACE reads through MiXCR, storing one row per CDR3 protein. Here the sample spans about 560,000 distinct CDR3 sequences, 15% to 20% being singletons. What was sequenced was PBMCs or a T cell subset sorted from them (not recorded which). The receptors were gathered from an adult woman who had mild COVID-19 (a few samples of this study predate the infection). Cell type and time point are not known.

This clonotype appeared a few times. J is TRBJ2-4 and V is TRBV2, with TRBD1 matching over 8 bases. The germline gives CDR1 SNHLY, CDR2 FYNNEI. This CDR3 is built from 13 residues. The V and J ends lost 3 bases and 9 bases, in that order; junction bases with no gene match: 4. CDR3 in DNA: TGTGCCAGCAGTGAGTCACAGGGGGGCATTCAGTACTTC. It yields the protein CASSESQGGIQYF.

This clonotype has just a few counts. The rearrangement links TRBV12-3 or TRBV12-4 to TRBJ1-1; TRBD1 matches at 7 bases. V lost 6 bases and J lost 1; bases outside the gene matches: 5. The CDR3 is made up of 14 amino acids. This CDR3 reads CASRTGQQNTEAFF. The CDR3 DNA reads TGTGCCAGCAGAACGGGACAGCAGAACACTGAAGCTTTCTTT.

This clonotype was counted a few times. The DNA of the CDR3 is TGTGCCAGCAGTCGGACAGGGGCATATGGCTACACCTTC. Encoded protein: CASSRTGAYGYTF. The chain links TRBV27 to TRBJ1-2; 9 bases align to TRBD1. The V and J ends lost 5 bases and 5 bases, in that order; junction bases with no gene match: 3. The CDR3 has 13 amino acids. Germline-derived CDR1 and CDR2 are MNHEY and SMNVEV (reference sequence).

In this sample, this clonotype turned up many times. The rearrangement joins TRBV2 to TRBJ2-3; possible D gene TRBD1, 6 bases. The CDR3 runs 15 residues. The germline gives CDR1 SNHLY, CDR2 FYNNEI. Trimming removed 8 bases at V and 0 bases at J, with 15 bases between. The CDR3 loop reads CASHKGQRSTDTQYF. CDR3 DNA: TGTGCCAGCCACAAAGGACAGCGTAGCACAGATACGCAGTATTTT.

The table lists this clonotype with a few counts. V gene TRBV6-2 or TRBV6-3 combines with J gene TRBJ1-1; D unresolved. Germline V lookup: CDR1 MNHEY, CDR2 SVGEGT. CDR3 length: 13 amino acids. V gave up 4 bases and J gave up 2 bases, with 8 bases separating them. CDR3: CASSSLGNTEAFF. The CDR3 region has the DNA TGTGCCAGCAGTTCCCTCGGCAACACTGAAGCTTTCTTT.

The V gene is TRBV5-1, the J gene TRBJ1-2; 7 positions agree with TRBD1. The CDR3 runs to 15 residues. The V gene's germline CDR1 is SGHRS and CDR2 YFSETQ. Unmatched junction bases numbered 6, after V lost 4 bases and J lost 0 bases. CDR3 coding DNA: TGCGCCAGCAGCCAGGGGGACAGTGCTAACTATGGCTACACCTTC. Its translation is CASSQGDSANYGYTF.